This entry is about one TCR beta chain. This sample also contains other DNA sequences that code for the same CDR3. This record belongs to a study of blood T cell repertoires in COVID-19. Looking at the study overall: COVID-19 samples collected from the United States, Italy and Spain covered acute and convalescent phases. In each case, the material was cDNA or gDNA derived from T cells, B-cell-depleted T cells, or PBMCs.

Grouping used clinical history reported by participants in a survey and questionnaire. Recovery meant two consecutive negative NP/OP PCR tests, professional clearance, or resolved symptoms. Some clones are missing from TCRdb's copy, which holds only in-frame ones; the method was immunoSEQ multiplex PCR. The table has about 170,000 clones, roughly 80% seen once. The V end was cut by 4 bases, the J end by 7 bases, with 10 bases between. The CDR3 consists of 12 residues. The source material was PBMCs or T cells enriched from blood (not recorded which). The V gene is TRBV12-3 or TRBV12-4, the J gene TRBJ1-2; tentatively, D is TRBD1 (6 bases). The TCR was taken from a woman between 50 and 59 years old who had recovered from COVID-19. The CDR3 sequence: CASSSPQGGYTF. Here the CDR3 DNA reads TGTGCCAGCAGTTCCCCACAGGGTGGCTACACCTTC.